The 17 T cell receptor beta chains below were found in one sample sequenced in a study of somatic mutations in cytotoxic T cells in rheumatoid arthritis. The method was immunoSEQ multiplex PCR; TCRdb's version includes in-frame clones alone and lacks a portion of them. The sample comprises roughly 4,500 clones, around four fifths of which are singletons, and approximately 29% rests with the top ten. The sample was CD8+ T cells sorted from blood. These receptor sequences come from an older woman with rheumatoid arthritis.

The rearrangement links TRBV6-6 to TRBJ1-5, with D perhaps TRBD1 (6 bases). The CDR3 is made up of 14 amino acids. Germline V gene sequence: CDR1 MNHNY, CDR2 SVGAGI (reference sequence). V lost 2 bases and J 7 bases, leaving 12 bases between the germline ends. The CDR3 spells CASSYLARGQPQHF. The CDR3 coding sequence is TGTGCCAGCAGTTACCTTGCCAGGGGCCAGCCCCAGCATTTT.

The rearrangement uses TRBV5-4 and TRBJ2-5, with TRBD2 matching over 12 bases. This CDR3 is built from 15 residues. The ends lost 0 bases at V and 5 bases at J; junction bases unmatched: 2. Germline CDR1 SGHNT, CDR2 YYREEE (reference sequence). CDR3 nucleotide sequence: TGTGCCAGCAGCTTGGCTAGCGGGGGGGCCGAGACCCAGTACTTC. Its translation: CASSLASGGAETQYF.

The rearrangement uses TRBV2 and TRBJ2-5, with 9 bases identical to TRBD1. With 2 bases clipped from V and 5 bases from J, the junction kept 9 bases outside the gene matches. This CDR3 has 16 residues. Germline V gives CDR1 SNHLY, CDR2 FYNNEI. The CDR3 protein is CASSEMGQGYGETQYF. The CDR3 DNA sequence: TGTGCCAGCAGTGAAATGGGACAGGGATACGGGGAGACCCAGTACTTC.

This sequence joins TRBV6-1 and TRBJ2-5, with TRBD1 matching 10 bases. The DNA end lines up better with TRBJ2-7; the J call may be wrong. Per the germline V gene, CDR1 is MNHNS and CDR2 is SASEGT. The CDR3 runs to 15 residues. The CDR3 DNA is TGTGCCAGCAATACCGGGACAGGGGTCTTCCACGAGCAGTACTTC. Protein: CASNTGTGVFHEQYF.

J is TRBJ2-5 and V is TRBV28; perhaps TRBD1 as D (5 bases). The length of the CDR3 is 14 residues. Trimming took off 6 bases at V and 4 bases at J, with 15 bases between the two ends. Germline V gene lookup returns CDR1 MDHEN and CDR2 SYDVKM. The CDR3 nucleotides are TGTGCCAGCAGGCCCCCTTTACAGGCAGAGACCCAGTACTTC. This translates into CASRPPLQAETQYF.

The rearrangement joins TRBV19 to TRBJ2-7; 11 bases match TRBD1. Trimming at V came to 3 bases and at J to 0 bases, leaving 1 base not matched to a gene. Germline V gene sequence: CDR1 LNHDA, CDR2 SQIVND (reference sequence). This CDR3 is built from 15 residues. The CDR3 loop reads CASSIGQGASYEQYV. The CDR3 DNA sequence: TGTGCCAGTAGTATCGGACAGGGGGCCTCCTACGAGCAGTACGTC.

Written as DNA, the CDR3 is TGTGCCAGCAGCTTGACAGCGAACACTGAAGCTTTCTTT. Its translation: CASSLTANTEAFF. V and J are TRBV7-3 and TRBJ1-1, with D possibly TRBD1 on 5 matching bases. The germline V gene has CDR1 SGHTA and CDR2 FQGTGA. The V gene lost 3 bases and the J gene lost 1 base, with 6 bases spanning the gap. The CDR3 covers 13 residues.

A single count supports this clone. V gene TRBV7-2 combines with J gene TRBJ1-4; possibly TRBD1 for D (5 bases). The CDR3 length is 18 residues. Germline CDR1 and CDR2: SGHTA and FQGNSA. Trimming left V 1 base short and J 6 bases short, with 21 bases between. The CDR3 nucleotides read TGTGCCAGCAGCTTAGTAGGGGCCTGGGATAGGGCTGATGAAAAACTGTTTTTT. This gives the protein CASSLVGAWDRADEKLFF.

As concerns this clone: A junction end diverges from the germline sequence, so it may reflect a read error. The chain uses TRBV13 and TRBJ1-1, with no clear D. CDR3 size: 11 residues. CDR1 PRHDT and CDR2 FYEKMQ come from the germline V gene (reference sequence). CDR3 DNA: TGTGCCAGCAGCTTAGGTCAGGTCCCTTCCTTT. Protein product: CASSLGQVPSF.

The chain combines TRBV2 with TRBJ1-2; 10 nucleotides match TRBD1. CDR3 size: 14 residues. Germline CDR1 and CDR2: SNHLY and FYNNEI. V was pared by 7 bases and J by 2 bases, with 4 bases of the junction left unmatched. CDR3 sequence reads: CASTSGQGNYGYTF. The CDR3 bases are TGTGCCAGCACCTCGGGACAGGGGAACTATGGCTACACCTTC.

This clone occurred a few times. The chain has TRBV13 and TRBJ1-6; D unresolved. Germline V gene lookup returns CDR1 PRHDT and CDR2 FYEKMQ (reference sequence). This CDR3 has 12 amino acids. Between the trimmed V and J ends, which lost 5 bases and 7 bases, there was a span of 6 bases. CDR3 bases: TGTGCCAGCAGCACAGAGAATTCACCCCTCCACTTT. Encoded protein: CASSTENSPLHF. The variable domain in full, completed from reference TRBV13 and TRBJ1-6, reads AAGVIQSPRHLIKEKRETATLKCYPIPRHDTVYWYQQGPGQDPQFLISFYEKMQSDKGSIPDRFSAQQFSDYHSELNMSSLELGDSALYFCASSTENSPLHFGNGTRLTVT.

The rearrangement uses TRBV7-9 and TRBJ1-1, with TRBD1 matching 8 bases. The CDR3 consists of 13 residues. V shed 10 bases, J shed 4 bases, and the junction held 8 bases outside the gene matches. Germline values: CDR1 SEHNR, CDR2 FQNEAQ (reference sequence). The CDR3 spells CAILTGTGTEAFF. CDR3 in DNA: TGTGCCATTCTGACAGGGACAGGCACTGAAGCTTTCTTT.

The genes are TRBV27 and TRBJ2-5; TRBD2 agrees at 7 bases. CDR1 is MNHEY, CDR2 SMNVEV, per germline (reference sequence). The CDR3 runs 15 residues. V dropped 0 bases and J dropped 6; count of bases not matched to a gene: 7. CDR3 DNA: TGTGCCAGCAGTTTATCCGGGGGGTGGGGGAAGACCCAGTACTTC. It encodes CASSLSGGWGKTQYF.

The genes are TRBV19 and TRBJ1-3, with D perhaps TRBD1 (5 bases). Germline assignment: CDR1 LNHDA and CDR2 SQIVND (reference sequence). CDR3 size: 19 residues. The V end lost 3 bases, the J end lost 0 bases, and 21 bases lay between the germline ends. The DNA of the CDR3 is TGTGCCAGTAGTATGGCCCTACCGCGACAGTCCTCCTCTGGAAACACCATATATTTT. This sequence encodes CASSMALPRQSSSGNTIYF.

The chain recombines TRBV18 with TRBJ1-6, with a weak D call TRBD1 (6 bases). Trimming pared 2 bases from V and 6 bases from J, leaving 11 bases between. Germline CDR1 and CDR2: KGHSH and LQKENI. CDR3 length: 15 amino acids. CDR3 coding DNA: TGTGCCAGCTCACCAACAGGGTCGGCTAATTCACCCCTCCACTTT. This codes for CASSPTGSANSPLHF.

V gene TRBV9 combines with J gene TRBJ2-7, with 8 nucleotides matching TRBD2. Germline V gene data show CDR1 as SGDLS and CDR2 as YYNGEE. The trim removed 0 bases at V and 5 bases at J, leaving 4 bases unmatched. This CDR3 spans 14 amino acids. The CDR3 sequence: CASSVEGGGNEQYF. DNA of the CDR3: TGTGCCAGCAGCGTAGAGGGCGGGGGGAACGAGCAGTACTTC. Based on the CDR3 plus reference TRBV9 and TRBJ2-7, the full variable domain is DSGVTQTPKHLITATGQRVTLRCSPRSGDLSVYWYQQSLDQGLQFLIQYYNGEERAKGNILERFSAQQFPDLHSELNLSSLELGDSALYFCASSVEGGGNEQYFGPGTRLTVT.

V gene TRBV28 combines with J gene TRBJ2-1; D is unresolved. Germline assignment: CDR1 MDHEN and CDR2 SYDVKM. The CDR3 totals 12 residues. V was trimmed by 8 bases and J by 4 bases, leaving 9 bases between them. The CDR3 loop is CASGSVYNEQFF. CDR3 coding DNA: TGTGCCAGCGGAAGCGTATACAATGAGCAGTTCTTC.